Given below is one T cell receptor (beta chain) in context. There is no known antigen for this receptor. No base-level quality is on record; no much larger clone is a single base apart. The sample originates from a study of beta chain features in type 1 diabetes listed by TCRdb under 2018. About the full investigation: Mean age, gender distribution, total cell number and subset yield did not differ between patients and healthy donors. Across all samples, 107,917,701 sorted cells were examined, and cell number per subset correlated strongly with RNA yield. The study compared TCRB repertoires of sorted circulating CD4+ T cell subsets between recently diagnosed type 1 diabetes patients and matched healthy donors. Naive and central memory subsets were obtained from all 30 or so donors, but regulatory and stem cell-like memory subsets were isolated from only 8 patients and roughly 8 healthy donors. The paper's findings and limits, for the study overall: Only small numbers of individuals were included in the HLA sub-analyses, which left unresolved whether HLA type had any influence on TCRB rearrangement. The naive, central memory and regulatory TCRB repertoires appeared to resemble one another more closely among patients than among healthy donors. At VDJ recombination sites, patients with type 1 diabetes made fewer insertions and deleted more nucleotides, a pattern implying thymic rearrangement abnormalities. A moderate but significant shortening of TCRB CDR3 length was observed in type 1 diabetes patients in all four CD4+ subsets. Because cDNA was sequenced instead of genomic DNA, highly expressing activated cells could be over-represented, though the groups showed no difference in activation or CD3 levels. PCR may preferentially amplify shorter templates, but because patient and control samples were amplified and corrected together, any resulting skew would affect both groups equally.

All of the isolated RNA was reverse transcribed with the High Capacity cDNA Reverse Transcription Kit, so expressed TCRB transcripts were sequenced. Deep immunoSEQ sequencing was applied to naive, central memory and regulatory T cell samples, giving an average of roughly 3.5 million total reads per sample. Sorted cells were lysed in RLT buffer, and RNA was extracted using DNase-treated RNeasy Micro or Mini kits according to cell number. Each cell subset was processed on its own to prevent cross-contamination, while patient and healthy donor samples were processed together. The immunoSEQ multiplex PCR was used to amplify TCRB sequences from cDNA, generating 87-bp fragments that spanned the CDR3 region. The amplicons were sequenced using the Illumina HiSeq platform. The source study handled its data this way. Synthetic template baselines were used to correct PCR bias computationally, reads within Hamming distance 2 were collapsed together, and singletons that could not be merged were discarded. Reads were aligned against IMGT so that V, D and J genes, CDR3 length and insertions or deletions at six rearrangement sites could be assigned. Within each subset, clonotype counts were normalized to sorted cell number, after which true diversity and Gini coefficients were computed with the tcR R package. The overlap coefficient, calculated on TCRB nucleotide sequences, was used to measure repertoire sharing. Out-of-frame TCRB sequences from naive cells were analyzed as a proxy for the pre-selection repertoire. Here the immuneACCESS table is served through TCRdb, limited to in-frame sequences with V and J called. Missing clones are a known gap in these copies; in checked studies unresolved V genes cover under half, and the rest lacks a known reason. That table furnishes V, J and clone size, whereas the DNA furnished D and trimming. In all, the sample holds approximately 250,000 clones, and 9.5% to 13% of those were seen once. 0.017% of the sample is taken by the ten largest.

Each donor gave one peripheral blood draw, about 110 mL on average, collected into heparinised tubes. Naive, central memory, regulatory and stem cell-like memory CD4+ T cells were sorted on a BD FACSAria II using a panel including CD45RO, CCR7, CD25, CD127, CD95 and CD27. A purity above 95% was achieved for all sorted populations. PBMCs were isolated right away by Lymphoprep density gradient centrifugation and were stained directly, without culture. Samples were stained and sorted in pairs, with one healthy donor and one patient per experiment, so that batch effects were minimized. The CDR3 runs 12 residues from the cysteine to the phenylalanine. CDR3 DNA is the only sequence kept; it has 36 bases, read in frame from the first base. V is pruned by 4 bases and J by 6 bases, leaving 2 bases of the junction without a gene match. CDR1 SGHRS and CDR2 YFSETQ are derived from the germline V gene.

The sample taken for sequencing was naive CD4+ T cells from blood. Taken with the paper, the label for cell subset or site translates to: true naive CD4+ T cells. This chain joins TRBV5-1 to TRBJ1-2; a stretch of 8 junction bases matches TRBD1. This receptor was taken from a man aged 25-40 years with type 1 diabetes. The CDR3 protein is CASSQDRDGYTF. In nucleotides, the sequence is TGCGCCAGCAGCCAGGACAGGGATGGCTACACCTTC.